The 5 T cell receptor beta chains below all came from one sample that was sequenced in a study of Ad26.COV2.S vaccination and SARS-CoV-2 variants. Generated by immunoSEQ multiplex PCR, the TCRdb table keeps only in-frame clones and is missing some. The sample contains about 350,000 clones, about 85% of which appear only once. Treatment indicated: 19 received Ad26.COV2.S at low or high dose, single or two shots; about 5 received placebo; per-sample allocation not given. Vaccine and placebo recipients were sampled on day 63 after the first injection. The source material was peripheral blood, sampled in a trial of Ad26.COV2.S vaccine versus placebo. These receptors all stem from a person between 18 and 59 years old who received the Ad26.COV2.S COVID-19 vaccine or a placebo.

The chain couples TRBV7-2 to TRBJ2-1; weak D call: TRBD2 (6 bases). The V end lost 3 bases, the J end lost 6 bases, and 9 bases lay between the germline ends. CDR3 length: 13 residues. Germline loops: CDR1 SGHTA, CDR2 FQGNSA. CDR3 sequence reads: CASSFAGGNEQFF. CDR3 coding DNA: TGTGCCAGCAGCTTTGCCGGGGGCAATGAGCAGTTCTTC.

The table lists this clone with a count of one. This sequence joins TRBV7-2 and TRBJ2-1; either TRBD1 or TRBD2 may fit D (5 bases each). CDR3 length: 14 residues. Trimming left V 5 bases short and J 4 bases short, with 12 bases between. Per germline, CDR1 SGHTA and CDR2 FQGNSA. CDR3 residues: CASSQGTAYNEQFF. CDR3 nucleotide sequence: TGTGCCAGCAGCCAAGGGACGGCTTACAATGAGCAGTTCTTC.

The chain is built from TRBV2 and TRBJ2-3, with TRBD2 identical over 9 bases. From germline, CDR1 is SNHLY and CDR2 FYNNEI. V trimming: 8 bases; J trimming: 11 bases; junction bases outside the gene matches: 14. CDR3 length: 14 residues. The CDR3 DNA is TGTGCCAGCTCAAGTTCCAGCGGGGGGTCATTGCAGTATTTT. Residues: CASSSSSGGSLQYF.

This sequence joins TRBV4-3 and TRBJ2-5; 14 bases map to TRBD2. The CDR3 is 16 residues long. The germline V gene has CDR1 LGHNA and CDR2 YSLEER. Germline trimming cut 4 bases from V and 5 bases from J; bases unmatched to any gene: 6. The CDR3 nucleotides are TGCGCCAGCAGCCCGGGGACTAGCGGGGGTTTGGAGACCCAGTACTTC. As protein: CASSPGTSGGLETQYF.

The chain is built from TRBV27 and TRBJ2-7; no clear D gene. From germline, CDR1 is MNHEY and CDR2 SMNVEV (reference sequence). Trimming took off 5 bases at V and 0 bases at J, with 11 bases between the two ends. This CDR3 is 14 amino acids long. CDR3 nucleotide sequence: TGTGCCAGCAGTCTAAGGTCGGTCTCCTACGAGCAGTACTTC. Translated, it gives CASSLRSVSYEQYF.